This entry lists 25 T cell receptor beta chains sequenced from one sample in a study of blood T cell repertoires in COVID-19. Generated by immunoSEQ multiplex PCR, the TCRdb table keeps only in-frame clones and is missing some. The sample has some 300,000 clones; 70% to 90% are singletons. The material sequenced was peripheral blood. All receptors derive from a man aged 65 to 79 with acute or convalescent COVID-19.

The J gene is TRBJ1-4, the V gene TRBV15; 7 nucleotides align to TRBD1. V was pared by 0 bases and J by 6 bases, with 7 bases of the junction left unmatched. Germline assignment: CDR1 LNHNV and CDR2 YYDKDF (reference sequence). The CDR3 sequence is 16 residues long. CDR3 nucleotides: TGTGCCACCAGCAGAGATAGCACAGGGGTCTATGAAAAACTGTTTTTT. It codes for CATSRDSTGVYEKLFF.

The J gene is TRBJ2-6, the V gene TRBV18, with D maybe TRBD1 (6 bases). V was shortened by 3 bases and J by 0 bases, with 12 bases between the two germline ends. CDR3 length: 17 residues. The V gene's germline CDR1 is KGHSH and CDR2 LQKENI. The CDR3 DNA follows: TGTGCCAGCTCACCTTGGACAGACAGCTCTGGGGCCAACGTCCTGACTTTC. Translated, it gives CASSPWTDSSGANVLTF.

This clone showed up just a few times. V is TRBV28 and J is TRBJ2-5; D may be TRBD1 (6 bases). Looked up from germline, CDR1 is MDHEN and CDR2 is SYDVKM. The CDR3 has 16 amino acids. V lost 3 bases, J lost 2 bases, and 16 bases lay in between. The CDR3 loop is CASSFPWTERQETQYF. Written as DNA, the CDR3 is TGTGCCAGCAGTTTCCCATGGACAGAAAGACAAGAGACCCAGTACTTC.

The J gene is TRBJ2-1, the V gene TRBV4-1; 9 nucleotides align to TRBD2. The CDR3 spans 16 residues. J gave up 7 bases and V 2 bases, and 9 bases lay outside the gene matches. Germline CDR1 MGHRA, CDR2 YSYEKL. The CDR3: CASSQLLRGGRNEQFF. The CDR3 DNA reads TGCGCCAGCAGCCAATTGTTGCGGGGGGGGCGGAATGAGCAGTTCTTC.

The V gene is TRBV7-7, the J gene TRBJ2-1, with 8 bases identical to TRBD2. V lost 5 bases to trimming and J lost 0 bases; unmatched junction nucleotides: 3. This CDR3 contains 15 residues. Germline lookup yields CDR1 SSHAT and CDR2 FNYEAQ (reference sequence). The CDR3 nucleotides are TGTGCCAGCAGCCCTCGGGGGGGCTCCTACAATGAGCAGTTCTTC. Its protein is CASSPRGGSYNEQFF.

The rearrangement joins TRBV18 to TRBJ2-7; TRBD1 agrees at 10 bases. The CDR3 is 15 amino acids. The trim removed 0 bases at V and 3 bases at J, leaving 2 bases unmatched. Germline CDR1 reads KGHSH; CDR2 reads LQKENI. The CDR3 nucleotides are TGTGCCAGCTCACCACCACGGACAGGGGGCTACGAGCAGTACTTC. This translates into CASSPPRTGGYEQYF.

The rearrangement uses TRBV29-1 and TRBJ2-7; a possible D gene is TRBD1 (5 bases). The germline V gene has CDR1 SQVTM and CDR2 ANQGSEA. The CDR3 loop spans 13 amino acids. Between the trimmed V and J ends, which lost 5 bases and 3 bases, there was a span of 14 bases. CDR3 nucleotide sequence: TGCAGCGTTAAACAGGTCGGTGGCTACGAGCAGTACTTC. Its protein is CSVKQVGGYEQYF.

This sequence joins TRBV5-1 and TRBJ1-2, with D tentatively TRBD1 (6 bases). Germline V gives CDR1 SGHRS, CDR2 YFSETQ. The CDR3 consists of 13 residues. Trimming left V 1 base short and J 4 bases short, with 8 bases between. Written as DNA, the CDR3 is TGCGCCAGCAGCTTGACAGGGCTCTATGGCTACACCTTC. Encoded protein: CASSLTGLYGYTF.

V gene TRBV2 combines with J gene TRBJ2-7; TRBD1 matches 11 bases. The length of the CDR3 is 15 residues. Germline CDR1 is SNHLY and CDR2 is FYNNEI. J was trimmed by 0 bases and V by 7 bases; bases with no gene match: 5. CDR3 residues: CASIGQGAFSYEQYF. The CDR3 nucleotides are TGTGCCAGCATCGGACAGGGGGCGTTCTCCTACGAGCAGTACTTC.

The V and J genes are TRBV5-1 and TRBJ2-5, with a weak D call TRBD1 (6 bases). CDR1 and CDR2 (germline): SGHRS, YFSETQ. The CDR3 spans 15 residues. Trimming left V 0 bases short and J 5 bases short, with 14 bases between. In nucleotides, the CDR3 is TGCGCCAGCAGCTTGGGCTCAGGGGAATGGGAGACCCAGTACTTC. Translation: CASSLGSGEWETQYF.

This chain connects TRBV6-2 or TRBV6-3 to TRBJ2-3; 7 bases are shared with TRBD2. V was pared by 6 bases and J by 5 bases, with 17 bases of the junction left unmatched. CDR3 length: 17 amino acids. Germline V gene sequence: CDR1 MNHEY, CDR2 SVGEGT. The CDR3 DNA is TGTGCCAGCAGCCTGGGGAGGGGAAGGGGCCGGGGAGATACGCAGTATTTT. This sequence encodes CASSLGRGRGRGDTQYF.

The V call is TRBV21-1, the J call TRBJ1-2. TRBV21-1 is a pseudogene. This CDR3 is 15 amino acids long. CDR3 DNA sequence: TGTGCCAGCAGGGTCAGCGGCCAGAAGGCCAATGGCTACACCTTC. Protein sequence: CASRVSGQKANGYTF.

This chain links TRBV14 with TRBJ2-3; TRBD1 matches 7 bases. CDR1 is SGHDN and CDR2 is FVKESK in the germline V gene. The CDR3 sequence is 15 residues long. The J segment lost 3 bases and the V segment lost 3 bases, leaving 6 bases of the junction unmatched. DNA for the CDR3: TGTGCCAGCAGCCACCAACAGGGGCGGACAGATACGCAGTATTTT. It specifies CASSHQQGRTDTQYF.

This clone was counted between two and nine times. The chain links TRBV28 to TRBJ2-3, with D maybe TRBD2 (5 bases). CDR1 MDHEN and CDR2 SYDVKM come from the germline V gene. V was shortened by 1 base and J by 1 base, with 12 bases between the two germline ends. The CDR3 extends over 16 amino acids. In DNA form, the CDR3 reads TGTGCCAGCAGTTTATTGAAGGGAGTCGGCACAGATACGCAGTATTTT. As protein: CASSLLKGVGTDTQYF. The full variable domain, with the rest looked up from reference TRBV28 and TRBJ2-3, is DVKVTQSSRYLVKRTGEKVFLECVQDMDHENMFWYRQDPGLGLRLIYFSYDVKMKEKGDIPEGYSVSREKKERFSLILESASTNQTSMYLCASSLLKGVGTDTQYFGPGTRLTVL.

Only one count was recorded for this clone. This sequence joins TRBV7-2 and TRBJ2-5; maybe TRBD2 (6 bases). The V end was cut by 3 bases, the J end by 5 bases, with 16 bases between. The germline V gene has CDR1 SGHTA and CDR2 FQGNSA. The CDR3 is 15 residues long. CDR3 protein: CASSFGRQAGETQYF. The CDR3 DNA is TGTGCCAGCAGCTTTGGGCGGCAGGCGGGGGAGACCCAGTACTTC.

The chain has TRBV3-1 (or the pseudogene TRBV3-2) and TRBJ2-1, with 11 bases identical to TRBD2. CDR3 size: 14 residues. Trimming at V came to 5 bases and at J to 4 bases, leaving 1 base not matched to a gene. CDR1 is LGHDT, CDR2 YNNKEL, per germline (reference sequence). The CDR3, as DNA: TGTGCCAGCAGCGGGACTAGCGGTTACAATGAGCAGTTCTTC. Its protein is CASSGTSGYNEQFF.

The CDR3 DNA is TGTGCCAGCAATCTAGCGGGGGGCCTCACAGATACGCAGTATTTT. Amino acids: CASNLAGGLTDTQYF. J is TRBJ2-3 and V is TRBV7-8, with 11 bases lining up with TRBD2. The germline CDR1 and CDR2 sequences are SGHVS and FQNEAQ. The CDR3 extends over 15 amino acids. Trimming removed 7 bases from V and 2 bases from J; junction bases left unmatched: 5.

The chain joins TRBV6-5 to TRBJ2-5, with a possible D match to TRBD2 (5 bases). Trimming shortened V by 2 bases and J by 5 bases, and 9 bases separated the two germline ends. CDR1 and CDR2 from the germline V gene are MNHEY and SVGAGI. The CDR3 sequence is 13 residues long. CDR3 in amino acids: CASSYPGFETQYF. CDR3 sequence (DNA): TGTGCCAGCAGTTACCCGGGGTTCGAGACCCAGTACTTC.

The V call is TRBV5-1, the J call TRBJ1-1; 8 bases are a match to TRBD1. CDR1 is SGHRS and CDR2 is YFSETQ in the germline V gene. The CDR3 sequence is 16 residues long. After removal of 0 bases from V and 5 bases from J, the junction contained 9 bases not matched to a gene. In DNA form, the CDR3 reads TGCGCCAGCAGCTTGGAACCAGGGGGCGATAGGACTGAAGCTTTCTTT. Encoded protein: CASSLEPGGDRTEAFF.

This clone showed up just once. This chain links TRBV5-1 with TRBJ2-5; perhaps TRBD1 as D (6 bases). CDR1 is SGHRS and CDR2 is YFSETQ in the germline V gene. The V gene lost 0 bases and the J gene lost 3 bases, with 6 bases spanning the gap. The CDR3 contains 13 residues. The CDR3: CASSLGTEETQYF. CDR3 sequence (DNA): TGCGCCAGCAGCTTGGGGACAGAAGAGACCCAGTACTTC.

The CDR3 region is CASSFGPGGTEAFF. Here the CDR3 DNA reads TGTGCCAGCAGCTTCGGACCTGGGGGGACTGAAGCTTTCTTT. This sequence joins TRBV7-9 and TRBJ1-1, with a weak D call TRBD1 (5 bases). Per germline, CDR1 SEHNR and CDR2 FQNEAQ (reference sequence). CDR3 length: 14 amino acids. V lost 3 bases to trimming and J lost 5 bases, with 13 bases between them.

This rearrangement joins TRBV20-1 to TRBJ2-7, with TRBD2 matching 7 bases. This CDR3 is 13 amino acids long. J lost 3 bases, V lost 3 bases, and 5 bases had no gene match. Germline CDR1 reads DFQATT; CDR2 reads SNEGSKA (reference sequence). The CDR3 DNA reads as TGCAGTGCTAGTACCGGGAGGAACTACGAGCAGTACTTC. Its protein product is CSASTGRNYEQYF.

The chain combines TRBV7-3 with TRBJ2-1; D is perhaps TRBD2 (7 bases). This CDR3 has 16 amino acids. The V and J ends lost 5 bases and 4 bases respectively, with 18 bases between them. Looked up from germline, CDR1 is SGHTA and CDR2 is FQGTGA. CDR3 coding DNA: TGTGCCAGCAGCCCCTCCGGGGAGGGGGGGTACAATGAGCAGTTCTTC. Translation: CASSPSGEGGYNEQFF.

The rearrangement joins TRBV19 to TRBJ1-1; a weak D match, TRBD1 (5 bases). The CDR3 extends over 14 amino acids. V lost 8 bases and J lost 5, with 18 bases in between. Per germline, CDR1 LNHDA and CDR2 SQIVND (reference sequence). The CDR3 here is CASGVAGEGTEAFF. The DNA for the CDR3 is TGTGCCAGTGGCGTCGCGGGGGAAGGAACTGAAGCTTTCTTT. Looking up the rest from reference TRBV19 and TRBJ1-1 gives the full variable domain: DGGITQSPKYLFRKEGQNVTLSCEQNLNHDAMYWYRQDPGQGLRLIYYSQIVNDFQKGDIAEGYSVSREKKESFPLTVTSAQKNPTAFYLCASGVAGEGTEAFFGQGTRLTVV.

This clone has a single count. The chain recombines TRBV7-2 with TRBJ1-1; D may be TRBD1 (5 bases). CDR1 and CDR2 from the germline V gene are SGHTA and FQGNSA. The CDR3 has 17 residues. V gave up 5 bases and J gave up 8 bases, with 27 bases separating them. The CDR3 DNA reads TGTGCCAGCAGCGGGAGGGGCCAGGGCAGTTCCCCCTACGAAGCTTTCTTT. Amino acid sequence: CASSGRGQGSSPYEAFF.